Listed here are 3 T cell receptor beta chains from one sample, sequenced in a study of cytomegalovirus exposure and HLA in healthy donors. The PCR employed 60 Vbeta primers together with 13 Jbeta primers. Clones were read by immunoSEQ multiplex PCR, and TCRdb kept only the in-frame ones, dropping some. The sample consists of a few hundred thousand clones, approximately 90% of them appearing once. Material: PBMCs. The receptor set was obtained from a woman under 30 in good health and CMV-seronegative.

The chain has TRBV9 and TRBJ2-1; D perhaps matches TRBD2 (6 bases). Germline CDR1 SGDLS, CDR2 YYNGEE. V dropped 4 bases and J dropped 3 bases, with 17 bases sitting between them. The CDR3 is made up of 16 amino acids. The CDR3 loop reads CASSPHRDLDYNEQFF. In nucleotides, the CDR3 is TGTGCCAGCAGCCCCCACCGGGACTTAGACTACAATGAGCAGTTCTTC.

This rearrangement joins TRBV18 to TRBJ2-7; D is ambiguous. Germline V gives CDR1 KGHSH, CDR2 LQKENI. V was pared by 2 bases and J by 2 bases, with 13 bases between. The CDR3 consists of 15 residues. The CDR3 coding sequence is TGTGCCAGCTCACCAGCTGTCAGTGGCCCCTACGAGCAGTACTTC. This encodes CASSPAVSGPYEQYF.

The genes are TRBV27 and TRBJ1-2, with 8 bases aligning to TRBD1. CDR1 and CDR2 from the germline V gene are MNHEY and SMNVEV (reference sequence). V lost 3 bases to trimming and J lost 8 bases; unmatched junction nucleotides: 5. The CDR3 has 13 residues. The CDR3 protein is CASSFPTGEGYTF. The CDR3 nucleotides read TGTGCCAGCAGTTTCCCGACAGGGGAAGGCTACACCTTC.